A single count supports the clone carrying this T cell receptor (beta chain). As yet, its antigen is unknown. These data originate in a study of T cell repertoires in cytomegalovirus infection. Study as a whole: Use of recently identified HLA-C-restricted and well-studied HLA-B-restricted CMV epitopes was part of the study. Evidence of both CMV infection and a matching HLA type came from public TCR beta signatures.

Study-wide points: Carriers of CMV plus the relevant HLA were identified by cumulative public TCR beta family frequency. HLA-C-restricted CMV clonotypes gave the most frequent clonotype in two of eight donors.

One entry per CDR3 protein, called by TCRdb with MiXCR from the reads. The sample shows roughly 500,000 distinct CDR3 sequences, about 42% of them seen only once. The input for sequencing was cultured PBMCs, taken from culture after CMV antigen stimulation. The sequence was collected from a human donor in good health (CMV status not recorded). Some clones in this sample may be carry-over from other donors' samples.

Here the CDR3 DNA reads TGTGCCAGCAGCCCGGAGGGACAGGGGGCGAGGGAGACCCAGTACTTC. This codes for CASSPEGQGARETQYF. The chain uses TRBV7-4 and TRBJ2-5, with 12 positions matching TRBD1. Germline trimming cut 5 bases from V and 5 bases from J; bases unmatched to any gene: 9. The CDR3 loop spans 16 amino acids. From germline, CDR1 is SGHVT and CDR2 SQSDAQ.